A selection of T cell receptor beta chains follows, all from one sample in a study of early T cells in non-severe SARS-CoV-2 infection. TCRdb reanalysed the 5' RACE reads using MiXCR and keeps one entry per CDR3 protein. The sample holds about 66,000 distinct CDR3 sequences; around 14% are singletons and the top ten take roughly 8.3%. The sample consisted of whole blood. The receptors stem from an adult who was a healthcare worker with PCR-confirmed SARS-CoV-2 infection or an uninfected control (not recorded which). The CDR3 runs from the conserved cysteine through the conserved F or W. The D gene is left open where the match is weak. Not all rows give a size; the values are once, few, many and, for expanded clones, a class.

V	size	J	D	CDR3	DNA
TRBV24-1	NA	TRBJ1-6	NA	CATSDWHPLSSYNSPLHF	TGTGCCACCAGTGATTGGCACCCTTTGAGCTCCTATAATTCACCCCTCCACTTT
TRBV30	many	TRBJ1-3	NA	CAWTGDSGNTIYF	TGTGCCTGGACCGGTGATTCTGGAAACACCATATATTTT
TRBV20-1	many	TRBJ1-5	TRBD1	CSAQGQGSNQPQHF	TGCAGTGCCCAGGGACAGGGGTCTAATCAGCCCCAGCATTTT
TRBV27	NA	TRBJ1-5	NA	CASTGGWNQPQHF	TGTGCCAGCACGGGGGGGTGGAATCAGCCCCAGCATTTT
TRBV6-1	NA	TRBJ2-1	TRBD2	CASSELGGSNNEQFF	TGTGCCAGCAGTGAACTGGGCGGGAGTAATAATGAGCAGTTCTTC
TRBV2	many	TRBJ2-1	TRBD2	CASSRTRYNEQFF	TGTGCCAGCAGTCGGACTAGGTACAATGAGCAGTTCTTC
TRBV19	NA	TRBJ2-7	TRBD2	CASRNLAGVDNEQYF	TGTGCCAGTAGGAATTTAGCGGGAGTAGACAACGAGCAGTACTTC
TRBV5-1	few	TRBJ2-7	TRBD2	CASSSRTSGVPYEQYF	TGCGCCAGCAGCTCAAGGACTAGCGGGGTCCCCTACGAGCAGTACTTC
TRBV28	NA	TRBJ2-6	NA	CASSPGRSSGANVLTF	TGTGCCAGCAGCCCGGGACGCTCTTCTGGGGCCAACGTCCTGACTTTC
TRBV20-1	NA	TRBJ1-1	NA	CSAMTTTANTEAFF	TGCAGTGCTATGACGACGACAGCGAACACTGAAGCTTTCTTT
TRBV29-1	few	TRBJ2-3	TRBD2	CSVEGLARDTQYF	TGCAGCGTTGAAGGACTAGCACGAGATACGCAGTATTTT
TRBV27	NA	TRBJ1-4	NA	CASSLMKGYEKLFF	TGTGCCAGCAGTTTGATGAAGGGATACGAAAAACTGTTTTTT
TRBV7-3	many	TRBJ2-3	TRBD2	CASSSSSGRVDTQYF	TGTGCCAGCAGCAGCTCTAGCGGGAGAGTGGATACGCAGTATTTT
TRBV20-1	few	TRBJ2-7	TRBD2	CSARETLAGGGEQYF	TGCAGTGCTAGAGAAACCCTAGCGGGAGGGGGCGAGCAGTACTTC
TRBV7-6	few	TRBJ1-4	TRBD1	CASSQGTGSEKLFF	TGTGCCAGCAGCCAAGGGACAGGGAGTGAAAAACTGTTTTTT
TRBV18	few	TRBJ2-7	NA	CASSPGPSGQYF	TGTGCCAGCTCACCTGGCCCAAGCGGGCAGTACTTC
TRBV6-4	many	TRBJ2-2	NA	CASSRTYDTGELFF	TGTGCCAGCAGCCGAACCTACGACACCGGGGAGCTGTTTTTT
TRBV29-1	few	TRBJ1-1	NA	CSVHQGNTEAFF	TGCAGCGTCCATCAGGGGAACACTGAAGCTTTCTTT
TRBV6-2/TRBV6-3	NA	TRBJ2-2	TRBD1	CASRRTGLAGELFF	TGTGCCAGCAGACGGACAGGGTTGGCCGGGGAGCTGTTTTTT
TRBV9	few	TRBJ2-3	NA	CASSVEVGLQSDTQYF	TGTGCCAGCAGCGTAGAAGTAGGACTTCAGTCAGATACGCAGTATTTT
TRBV28	few	TRBJ2-7	NA	CASRLNLGEQYF	TGTGCCAGCAGACTCAACCTGGGCGAGCAGTACTTC
TRBV29-1	many	TRBJ1-1	NA	CSAETGDNTEAFF	TGCAGCGCCGAGACAGGAGATAACACTGAAGCTTTCTTT
TRBV7-2	NA	TRBJ2-7	NA	CASSLGVSSYEQYF	TGTGCCAGCAGCTTAGGGGTGAGTTCCTACGAGCAGTACTTC
TRBV5-1	NA	TRBJ2-1	TRBD2	CASSFSTSGSIDEQFF	TGCGCCAGCAGCTTTTCCACTAGCGGGAGTATCGATGAGCAGTTCTTC
TRBV6-1	NA	TRBJ2-1	NA	CASSEGGDNNEQFF	TGTGCCAGCAGTGAAGGGGGTGATAACAATGAGCAGTTCTTC
TRBV5-4	NA	TRBJ2-2	NA	CASSASLRGELFF	TGTGCCAGCAGCGCGTCCCTGCGAGGGGAGCTGTTTTTT
TRBV2	few	TRBJ2-7	NA	CASRTGYGYEQYF	TGTGCCAGCAGAACAGGGTACGGCTACGAGCAGTACTTC
TRBV5-1	NA	TRBJ2-7	NA	CASSFEDRPSYEQYF	TGCGCCAGCAGCTTTGAAGACAGGCCTTCCTACGAGCAGTACTTC
TRBV18	NA	TRBJ1-1	NA	CASSPYRNTEAFF	TGTGCCAGCTCACCATACAGGAACACTGAAGCTTTCTTT
TRBV20-1	few	TRBJ2-5	NA	CSARDLRRVETQYF	TGCAGTGCTAGGGACCTTCGCCGGGTGGAGACCCAGTACTTC
TRBV11-2	many	TRBJ1-1	NA	CASSIRMGGVRPEAFF	TGTGCCAGCAGCATTAGGATGGGGGGAGTTCGCCCTGAAGCTTTCTTT
TRBV7-8	many	TRBJ2-3	NA	CASSLEEDTDTQYF	TGTGCCAGCAGCTTGGAGGAAGACACAGATACGCAGTATTTT
TRBV7-3	few	TRBJ2-3	NA	CASSPLPEGRTDTQYF	TGTGCCAGCAGCCCGCTCCCGGAGGGACGCACAGATACGCAGTATTTT
TRBV5-6	NA	TRBJ1-2	NA	CASSLGGRNYGYTF	TGTGCCAGCAGCTTGGGAGGACGTAACTATGGCTACACCTTC
TRBV5-1	few	TRBJ1-1	TRBD1	CASSRTGANTEAFF	TGCGCCAGCAGCCGGACAGGGGCGAACACTGAAGCTTTCTTT
TRBV28	few	TRBJ1-6	NA	CASAGGNSPLHF	TGTGCCAGCGCGGGTGGGAATTCACCCCTCCACTTT
TRBV5-1	few	TRBJ2-1	TRBD2	CASRPTSGSYNEQFF	TGCGCCAGCAGACCGACTAGCGGGAGCTACAATGAGCAGTTCTTC
TRBV28	NA	TRBJ1-5	NA	CASTEFYSNQPQHF	TGTGCCAGCACCGAATTCTATAGCAATCAGCCCCAGCATTTT
TRBV2	NA	TRBJ1-1	TRBD1	CASSVDRGTTEAFF	TGTGCCAGCAGTGTAGACAGGGGAACCACTGAAGCTTTCTTT
TRBV29-1	NA	TRBJ1-4	NA	CSVYNEKLFF	TGCAGCGTTTATAATGAAAAACTGTTTTTT
TRBV11-2	NA	TRBJ2-5	NA	CASSFSFGTEGKETQYF	TGTGCCAGCAGCTTTTCCTTCGGGACTGAGGGCAAAGAGACCCAGTACTTC
TRBV7-9	few	TRBJ2-2	NA	CASSRYEGGLGTGELFF	TGTGCCAGCAGTCGCTACGAGGGCGGATTAGGCACCGGGGAGCTGTTTTTT
TRBV11-2	few	TRBJ2-3	NA	CASSPGAMSGDTQYF	TGTGCCAGCAGCCCTGGTGCGATGTCGGGGGATACGCAGTATTTT
TRBV20-1	NA	TRBJ2-1	TRBD2	CSASSGRSYNEQFF	TGCAGTGCTTCTAGCGGTAGATCCTACAATGAGCAGTTCTTC
TRBV19	many	TRBJ1-4	TRBD1	CASMGTGGRDEKLFF	TGTGCCAGTATGGGGACAGGGGGCCGGGACGAAAAACTGTTTTTT
TRBV20-1	many	TRBJ1-6	NA	CSARTETTLHF	TGCAGTGCGCGGACGGAAACAACCCTCCACTTT
TRBV27	few	TRBJ1-1	NA	CASSRLGGSTEAFF	TGTGCCAGCAGCAGACTTGGGGGATCCACTGAAGCTTTCTTT
TRBV12-3/TRBV12-4	many	TRBJ2-7	TRBD2	CASSFGGTSGGYEQYF	TGTGCCAGCAGTTTCGGGGGGACTAGCGGGGGCTACGAGCAGTACTTC
TRBV7-2	NA	TRBJ2-3	TRBD2	CASSYRTSGRATDTQYF	TGTGCCAGCAGCTATCGGACTAGCGGGAGGGCCACGGATACGCAGTATTTT
TRBV4-1	many	TRBJ2-1	TRBD2	CASSQDPGLGGYNEQFF	TGCGCCAGCAGCCAAGACCCCGGACTAGGAGGATACAATGAGCAGTTCTTC
TRBV6-5	few	TRBJ2-1	TRBD2	CASSFRTSGRRDEQFF	TGTGCCAGCAGTTTCAGGACTAGCGGGAGGAGGGATGAGCAGTTCTTC
TRBV10-3	NA	TRBJ2-5	TRBD2	CAISGGTSRETQYF	TGTGCCATCAGTGGGGGGACTAGCAGAGAGACCCAGTACTTC
TRBV5-1	few	TRBJ2-5	NA	CASSLAVGIQETQYF	TGCGCCAGCAGCTTGGCGGTGGGGATCCAAGAGACCCAGTACTTC
TRBV18	medium-sized	TRBJ2-3	NA	CASSGPDTQYF	TGTGCCAGCTCAGGTCCAGATACGCAGTATTTT